A selection of T cell receptor beta chains follows, all from one sample in a study of Ad26.COV2.S vaccination and SARS-CoV-2 variants. Repertoires were generated with immunoSEQ multiplex PCR, while TCRdb's copy carries only in-frame clones and drops some. Of approximately 300,000 clones in the sample, 86% were seen once. Specimen: peripheral blood, collected in a trial of Ad26.COV2.S vaccine versus placebo. The receptors originated from a person between 18 and 65 years old who received the Ad26.COV2.S COVID-19 vaccine or a placebo. Both conserved end residues are part of each CDR3. The D gene is left open where the match is weak. Size is omitted from some rows. Given values are once, few, many or a class for expanded clones.

J: TRBJ2-2; size: .; V: TRBV7-3; D: .; DNA: TGTGCCAGCAGCTTAAGGCCTACGAACACCGGGGAGCTGTTTTTT; CDR3: CASSLRPTNTGELFF
J: TRBJ2-3; size: .; V: TRBV7-9; D: .; DNA: TGTGCCAGCAGCTCCCCCTTCGCGGCCGGTACAGATACGCAGTATTTT; CDR3: CASSSPFAAGTDTQYF
J: TRBJ1-1; size: .; V: TRBV6-5; D: .; DNA: TGTGCCAGCAGTTCCCGCCTCCTCAGGGGGAACACTGAAGCTTTCTTT; CDR3: CASSSRLLRGNTEAFF
J: TRBJ2-7; size: .; V: TRBV6-5; D: .; DNA: TGTGCCAGCAGCGGAGGGGTTCGCCACGAGCAGTACTTC; CDR3: CASSGGVRHEQYF
J: TRBJ1-4; size: .; V: TRBV18; D: .; DNA: TGTGCCAGCTCACCAACTTACGGGGATGAAAAACTGTTTTTT; CDR3: CASSPTYGDEKLFF
J: TRBJ1-4; size: .; V: TRBV23-1; D: .; DNA: TGCGCCAGCAGCCCAGGGCCGTTTTACGACGAGCTGTTTTTT; CDR3: CASSPGPFYDELFF
J: TRBJ1-3; size: .; V: TRBV6-5; D: .; DNA: TGTGCCAGCAGCCCCCGGGACTCTGGAAACACCATATATTTT; CDR3: CASSPRDSGNTIYF
J: TRBJ2-7; size: .; V: TRBV19; D: .; DNA: TGTGCCAGTAGCACTCGGGACTCCTACGAGCAGTACTTC; CDR3: CASSTRDSYEQYF
J: TRBJ2-5; size: .; V: TRBV5-8; D: .; DNA: TGTGCCAGCAGCTTGGGCAGGACGGTCCAAGAGACCCAGTACTTC; CDR3: CASSLGRTVQETQYF
J: TRBJ2-1; size: few; V: TRBV29-1; D: TRBD2; DNA: TGCAGCGTTGGACTAGCGGTTGAGCAGTTCTTC; CDR3: CSVGLAVEQFF
J: TRBJ1-1; size: few; V: TRBV6-2/TRBV6-3; D: .; DNA: TGTGCCAGCAGTTACACAGCCTGGAACACTGAAGCTTTCTTT; CDR3: CASSYTAWNTEAFF
J: TRBJ2-3; size: .; V: TRBV7-3; D: .; DNA: TGTGCCAGCAGCTCGGGACTTGTCACAGATACGCAGTATTTT; CDR3: CASSSGLVTDTQYF
J: TRBJ1-3; size: .; V: TRBV5-6; D: .; DNA: TGTGCCAGCAGCCCCCGTGTTCGGGCCTCCTCTGGAAACACCATATATTTT; CDR3: CASSPRVRASSGNTIYF
J: TRBJ2-3; size: .; V: TRBV5-8; D: .; DNA: TGTGCCAGCAGCTTGGGGGGGGGCCGCACAGATACGCAGTATTTT; CDR3: CASSLGGGRTDTQYF
J: TRBJ1-5; size: few; V: TRBV4-2; D: .; DNA: TGTGCCAGCAGCCAATCTAGGGATCAGCCCCAGCATTTT; CDR3: CASSQSRDQPQHF
J: TRBJ2-5; size: .; V: TRBV5-1; D: TRBD1; DNA: TGCGCCAGCAGCTTGGTGGGGACAGGGAAAGAGACCCAGTACTTC; CDR3: CASSLVGTGKETQYF
J: TRBJ2-1; size: .; V: TRBV25-1; D: TRBD2; DNA: TGTGCCAGCAGTGATGGCGGGGGGGCCGATGAGCAGTTCTTC; CDR3: CASSDGGGADEQFF
J: TRBJ1-2; size: .; V: TRBV29-1; D: .; DNA: TGCAGCGTTGTTAATCATGCAAGGGAGCACTATGGCTACACCTTC; CDR3: CSVVNHAREHYGYTF
J: TRBJ1-5; size: .; V: TRBV2; D: .; DNA: TGTGCCAGCAGCGTGACAGGTTTAGCGCTCCAGCATTTT; CDR3: CASSVTGLALQHF
J: TRBJ1-2; size: few; V: TRBV3-1/TRBV3-2; D: .; DNA: TGTGCCAGCAGCCAAGACGTAATCGGGCTTGGGCAAGGGTCGGACTATGGCTACACCTTC; CDR3: CASSQDVIGLGQGSDYGYTF
J: TRBJ1-2; size: .; V: TRBV5-1; D: .; DNA: TGCGCCAGCAGCTTGGACAGGGAATATGGCTACACCTTC; CDR3: CASSLDREYGYTF
J: TRBJ1-5; size: .; V: TRBV15; D: .; DNA: TGTGCCACCAGCACCTCAACAGGGTACAATCAGCCCCAGCATTTT; CDR3: CATSTSTGYNQPQHF
J: TRBJ1-1; size: .; V: TRBV5-6; D: .; DNA: TGTGCCAGCAGCTTAAGGGGTCAGGGGACCACTGAAGCTTTCTTT; CDR3: CASSLRGQGTTEAFF
J: TRBJ2-7; size: .; V: TRBV6-5; D: TRBD1; DNA: TGTGCCAGCAGTATCCGGGACAGGGGAGACGAGCAGTACTTC; CDR3: CASSIRDRGDEQYF